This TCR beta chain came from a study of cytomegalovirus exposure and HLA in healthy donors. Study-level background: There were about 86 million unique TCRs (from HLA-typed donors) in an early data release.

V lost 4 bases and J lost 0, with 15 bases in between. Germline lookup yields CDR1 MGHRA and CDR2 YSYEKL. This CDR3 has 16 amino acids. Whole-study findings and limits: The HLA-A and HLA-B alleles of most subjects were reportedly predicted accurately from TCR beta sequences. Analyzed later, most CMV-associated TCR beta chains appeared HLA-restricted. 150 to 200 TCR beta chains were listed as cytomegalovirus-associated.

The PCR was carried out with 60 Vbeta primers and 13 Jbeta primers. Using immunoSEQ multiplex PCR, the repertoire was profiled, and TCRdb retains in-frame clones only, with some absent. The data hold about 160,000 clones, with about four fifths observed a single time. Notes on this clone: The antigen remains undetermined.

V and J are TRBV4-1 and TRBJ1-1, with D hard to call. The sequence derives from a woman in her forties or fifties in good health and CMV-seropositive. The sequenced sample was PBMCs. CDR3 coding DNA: TGCGCCAGCAGCCCAAGGTCCGCGGCCGTGAACACTGAAGCTTTCTTT. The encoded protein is CASSPRSAAVNTEAFF.